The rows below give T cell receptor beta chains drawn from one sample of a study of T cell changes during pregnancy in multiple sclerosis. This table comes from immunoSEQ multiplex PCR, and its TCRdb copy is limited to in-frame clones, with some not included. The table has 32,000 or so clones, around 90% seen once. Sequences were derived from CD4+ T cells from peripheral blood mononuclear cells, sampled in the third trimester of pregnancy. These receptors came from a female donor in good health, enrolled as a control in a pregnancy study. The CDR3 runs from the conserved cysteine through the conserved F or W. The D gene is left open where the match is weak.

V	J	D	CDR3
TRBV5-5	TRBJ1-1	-	CASSGVVNTEAFF
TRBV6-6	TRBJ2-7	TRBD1	CASSTRTGRAYEQYF
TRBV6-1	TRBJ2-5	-	CASSIQEGETQYF
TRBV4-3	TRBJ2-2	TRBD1	CASSQDGQGKVNTGELFF
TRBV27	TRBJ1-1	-	CASSGTNFRNTEAFF
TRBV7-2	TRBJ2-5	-	CASSLVAVQETQYF
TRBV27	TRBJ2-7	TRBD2	CATGRTSGFSYEQYF
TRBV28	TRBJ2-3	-	CASSTTSTDTQYF
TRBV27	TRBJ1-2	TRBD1	CASSGTGKPAYGYTF
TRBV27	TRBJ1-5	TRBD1	CASSRTGTGYQPQHF
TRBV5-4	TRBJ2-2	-	CASSGGGQGFTGELFF
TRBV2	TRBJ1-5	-	CASTVRGNQPQHF
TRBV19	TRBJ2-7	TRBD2	CASRKTSGSVNYEQYF
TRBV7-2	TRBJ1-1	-	CASSLSRRNTEAFF
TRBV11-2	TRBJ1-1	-	CASRSVRRHWTEAFF
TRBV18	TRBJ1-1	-	CASPGNTEAFF
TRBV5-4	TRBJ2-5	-	CASSLVRGGAQETQYF
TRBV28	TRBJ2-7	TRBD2	CASSLPGTSGSSEQYF
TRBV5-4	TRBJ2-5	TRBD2	CASNRGGANQETQYF
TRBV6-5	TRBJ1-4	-	CASSYRPGDEKLFF
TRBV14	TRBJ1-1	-	CASSPSGIEAFF
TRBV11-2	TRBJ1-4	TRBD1	CASSASIDRGPSEKLFF
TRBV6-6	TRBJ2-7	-	CASRGLYEQYF
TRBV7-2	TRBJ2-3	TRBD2	CASSLAPWVGGRFTDTQYF
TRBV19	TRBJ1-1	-	CASSFAGSTGPNTEAFF
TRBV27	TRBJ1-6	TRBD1	CASSSPTGIYNSPLHF
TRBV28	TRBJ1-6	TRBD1	CASSPGQGNNSPLHF
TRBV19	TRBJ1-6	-	CASTESSYNSPLHF
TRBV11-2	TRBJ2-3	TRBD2	CASSLVGASAGVKRDTQYF
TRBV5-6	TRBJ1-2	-	CASSLEQRYGYTF
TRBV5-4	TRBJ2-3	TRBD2	CASSFFISGGLDTQYF
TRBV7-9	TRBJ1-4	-	CASSLSGFAEKLFF
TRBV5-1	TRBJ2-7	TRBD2	CASSRGGAAYEQYF
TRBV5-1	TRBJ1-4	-	CASRSGRVKEKLFF
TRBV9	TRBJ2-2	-	CASSVGVPTGELFF
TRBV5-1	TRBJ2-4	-	CASSSGGDPNIQYF
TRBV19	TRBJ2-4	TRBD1	CASSIRGTGAEAKNIQYF
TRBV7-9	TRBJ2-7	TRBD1	CASSTRGPDEQYF
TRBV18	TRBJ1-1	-	CASSLQDTEAFF
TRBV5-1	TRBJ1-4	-	CASSGGRREKLFF
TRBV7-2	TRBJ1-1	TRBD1	CASSPLTGAGEAFF
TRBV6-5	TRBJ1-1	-	CASSYFKGEGAFF
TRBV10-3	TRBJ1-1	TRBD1	CAISKQGSEAFF
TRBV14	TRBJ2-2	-	CASSQDWAAGELFF
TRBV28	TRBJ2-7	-	CASSLGGSVYPHEQYF
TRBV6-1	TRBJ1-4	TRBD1	CASYDRGREKLFF